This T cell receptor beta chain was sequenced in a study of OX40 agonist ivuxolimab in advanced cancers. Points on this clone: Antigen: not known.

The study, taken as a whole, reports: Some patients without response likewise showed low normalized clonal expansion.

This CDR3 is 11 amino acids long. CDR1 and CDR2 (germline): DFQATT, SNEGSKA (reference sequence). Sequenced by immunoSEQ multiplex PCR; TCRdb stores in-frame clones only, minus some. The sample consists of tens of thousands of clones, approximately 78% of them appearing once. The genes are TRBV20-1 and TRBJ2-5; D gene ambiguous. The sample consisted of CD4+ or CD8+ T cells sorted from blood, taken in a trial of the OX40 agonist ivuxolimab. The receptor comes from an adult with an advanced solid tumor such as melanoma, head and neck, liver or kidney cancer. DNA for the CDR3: TGCAGACCAGACGGAAAAGAGACCCAGTACTTC. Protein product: CRPDGKETQYF.